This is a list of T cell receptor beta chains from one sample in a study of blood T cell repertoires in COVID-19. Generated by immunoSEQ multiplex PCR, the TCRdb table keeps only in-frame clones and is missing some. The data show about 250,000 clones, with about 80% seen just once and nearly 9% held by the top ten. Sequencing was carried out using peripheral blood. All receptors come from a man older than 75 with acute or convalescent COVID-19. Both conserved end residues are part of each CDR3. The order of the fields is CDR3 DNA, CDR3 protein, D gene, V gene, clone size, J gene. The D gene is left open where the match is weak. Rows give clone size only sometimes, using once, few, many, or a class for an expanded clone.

TGTGCCTGGAGTGCGAGCGGTAGAGGGACCCAGTACTTC | CAWSASGRGTQYF | NA | TRBV30 | NA | TRBJ2-5
TGTGCCAGCAGTCGACGACAGGGGGGATCCACAGATACGCAGTATTTT | CASSRRQGGSTDTQYF | TRBD1 | TRBV28 | NA | TRBJ2-3
TGTGCCAGCAGCTTAGACAGGGATGGAGGCTACACCTTC | CASSLDRDGGYTF | NA | TRBV7-9 | NA | TRBJ1-2
TGTGCCTGGAGTGTCAATTCCGGGACAGAAGCTTTCTTT | CAWSVNSGTEAFF | NA | TRBV30 | NA | TRBJ1-1
TGTGCCAGCAGGGCTGCGGGACAGGGGGCAAACACCTTC | CASRAAGQGANTF | TRBD1 | TRBV3-1/TRBV3-2 | NA | TRBJ1-2
TGCGCCAGCAGCCCCAGACAGGGAAGCTCCTATAATTCACCCCTCCACTTT | CASSPRQGSSYNSPLHF | TRBD1 | TRBV5-1 | few | TRBJ1-6
TGCGCCAGCAGCGTGGGATTTTCGGAGGAAAAACTGTTTTTT | CASSVGFSEEKLFF | NA | TRBV5-1 | NA | TRBJ1-4
TGTGCCAGCAGCAGAGGGGGGGTTGGCTACACCTTC | CASSRGGVGYTF | NA | TRBV9 | NA | TRBJ1-2
TGTGCCAGCAGTTTGGACCACCGGGGCACTGAAGCTTTCTTT | CASSLDHRGTEAFF | NA | TRBV6-5 | NA | TRBJ1-1
TGTGCCAGTAGTCGTTACGGAGAACTGTTTTTT | CASSRYGELFF | NA | TRBV19 | NA | TRBJ1-4
TGTGCCACCAGTGATTTGCATGGCGGGGGATTGCGTGGCTACACCTTC | CATSDLHGGGLRGYTF | NA | TRBV24-1 | NA | TRBJ1-2
TGTGCCAGCAGTTTCACCGGGGGATTCAATCAGCCCCAGCATTTT | CASSFTGGFNQPQHF | NA | TRBV7-8 | NA | TRBJ1-5
TGTGCCAGCAGCTTAGCAGGGTTCGGAGATACGCAGTATTTT | CASSLAGFGDTQYF | NA | TRBV11-3 | NA | TRBJ2-3
TGCGCCAGCAGTTTTGGACAGGGGGCCAAAGCTTTCTTT | CASSFGQGAKAFF | TRBD1 | TRBV10-1 | once | TRBJ1-1
TGTGCCAGCAACCTGGGGATGGGTAGGGGCTTGGATCAGCCCCAGCATTTT | CASNLGMGRGLDQPQHF | NA | TRBV28 | NA | TRBJ1-5
TGTGCCATCAGGCCGCAGGGTGCTGGAAACACCATATATTTT | CAIRPQGAGNTIYF | NA | TRBV10-3 | NA | TRBJ1-3
TGTGCCAGCAGCCCTCGCCTAGCGGGAGGCCAAGAGACCCAGTACTTC | CASSPRLAGGQETQYF | TRBD2 | TRBV7-2 | NA | TRBJ2-5
TGCGCCAGCAGCTTCCTGACAGGCCTAATCTCTGGGGCCAACGTCCTGACTTTC | CASSFLTGLISGANVLTF | NA | TRBV5-1 | NA | TRBJ2-6
TGTGCCAGCAGTTACTCGTCTAGCGGGAGTCCCCACGAGCAGTACTTC | CASSYSSSGSPHEQYF | TRBD2 | TRBV6-5 | NA | TRBJ2-7
TGTGCCACCAGTGTCGACAGGGGTGGCTACACCTTC | CATSVDRGGYTF | TRBD1 | TRBV24-1 | NA | TRBJ1-2
TGTGCCAGCACGAGAGGAGGGCAGCCTGAAGCTTTCTTT | CASTRGGQPEAFF | NA | TRBV24-1 | few | TRBJ1-1
TGTGCCAGCTCACCGCGCGGGGGGCTCAGGAGCTCCTACGAGCAGTACTTC | CASSPRGGLRSSYEQYF | TRBD2 | TRBV18 | few | TRBJ2-7
TGTGCCAGCAGTGCGGGACAGGGGGCCCCTAAAGGACAGCCCCAGCATTTT | CASSAGQGAPKGQPQHF | TRBD1 | TRBV2 | NA | TRBJ1-5
TGTGCCAGCTCACGGGACAGGGCTGGACGTAATTCACCCCTCCACTTT | CASSRDRAGRNSPLHF | TRBD1 | TRBV18 | NA | TRBJ1-6
TGTGCCAGCAGCCCCATAATGGGGGGCTCCTACAATGAGCAGTTCTTC | CASSPIMGGSYNEQFF | NA | TRBV14 | NA | TRBJ2-1
TGTGCCAGCAGTTTAGTTAAAAAAGGGGCCGGAAACACCATATATTTT | CASSLVKKGAGNTIYF | NA | TRBV27 | few | TRBJ1-3
TGTGCCAGCAGTGAACAAGGGAGACCTTATCCCCTCCACTTT | CASSEQGRPYPLHF | NA | TRBV2 | NA | TRBJ1-6
TGTGCCAGCAGCTCTGGGACAGGAGGCTATTCACCCCTCCACTTT | CASSSGTGGYSPLHF | TRBD1 | TRBV7-8 | NA | TRBJ1-6
TGTGCCAGCAGTGCGGAGGGCAATCAGCCCCAGCATTTT | CASSAEGNQPQHF | NA | TRBV2 | NA | TRBJ1-5
TGTGCCAGCTCACTTCGGGACTCGGTCGGGAGGGGTGAAGCTTTCTTT | CASSLRDSVGRGEAFF | NA | TRBV18 | NA | TRBJ1-1
TGCGCCAGCAGCTTGGGCAGGGTTCCCGCCGAGCAGTACTTC | CASSLGRVPAEQYF | NA | TRBV5-1 | NA | TRBJ2-7
TGTGCCACCAGCAGAGATCGCAGGATTAGCACAGATACGCAGTATTTT | CATSRDRRISTDTQYF | NA | TRBV15 | NA | TRBJ2-3
TGCGCCAGCAGCCCCCGGGACGGGAGCTCCTACGAGCAGTACTTC | CASSPRDGSSYEQYF | NA | TRBV5-1 | NA | TRBJ2-7
TGTGCCAGCATCGGGGGGCATGGTCAGCCCCAGCATTTT | CASIGGHGQPQHF | NA | TRBV28 | NA | TRBJ1-5
TGTGCCAGCAGTACCGTACAGGGGCACTACGAGCAGTACTTC | CASSTVQGHYEQYF | TRBD1 | TRBV6-6 | NA | TRBJ2-7
TGTGCCAGCAGCGTAGCTGAGACTTACACCGGGGAGCTGTTTTTT | CASSVAETYTGELFF | NA | TRBV9 | few | TRBJ2-2
TGTGCCAGCAGCCTCAGGACTAGCGGGAAGGGCGGGGAGCTGTTTTTT | CASSLRTSGKGGELFF | TRBD2 | TRBV7-8 | NA | TRBJ2-2
TGTGCCAGCAGCGCAACCACAGGGAACTATGGCTACACCTTC | CASSATTGNYGYTF | NA | TRBV2 | NA | TRBJ1-2
TGTGCCAGCTCAACGACAGGGACTAGCGGGAACAATGAGCAGTTCTTC | CASSTTGTSGNNEQFF | TRBD2 | TRBV18 | NA | TRBJ2-1
TGTGCCGGAAGGACATTTTCTGGAAACACCATATATTTT | CAGRTFSGNTIYF | NA | TRBV6-5 | NA | TRBJ1-3
TGTGCCAGCAACCGGGGGGGCCTTAGGACAGATACGCAGTATTTT | CASNRGGLRTDTQYF | TRBD2 | TRBV2 | few | TRBJ2-3
TGCGCCAGCAGCCAGGGTCGCGGGGTCGCAACTAATGAAAAACTGTTTTTT | CASSQGRGVATNEKLFF | NA | TRBV4-1 | NA | TRBJ1-4
TGTGCCAGCAGCCAAGATCTGACGGGGGGATTGGGCAATGAGCAGTTCTTC | CASSQDLTGGLGNEQFF | TRBD2 | TRBV4-2 | NA | TRBJ2-1
TGTGCCATCAGTGAGTCCGGGACACCGAACTATGGCTACACCTTC | CAISESGTPNYGYTF | NA | TRBV10-3 | NA | TRBJ1-2
TGTGCCAGCACCCGGACAGGAGCGAGGAATTCACCCCTCCACTTT | CASTRTGARNSPLHF | NA | TRBV21-1 | once | TRBJ1-6
TGTGCCAGCAGCGTAGACTCCGGGGGATCAGCCCAGCATTTT | CASSVDSGGSAQHF | NA | TRBV9 | NA | TRBJ1-5
TGTGCCAGTAGTATATCGGGAGGGGTTTCCTACGAGCAGTACTTC | CASSISGGVSYEQYF | TRBD2 | TRBV19 | NA | TRBJ2-7
TGTGCCAGCAGCTCAGGGACAGTGATTGCTAACTATGGCTACACCTTC | CASSSGTVIANYGYTF | TRBD1 | TRBV5-4 | NA | TRBJ1-2
TGTGCCAGTAGTATTACGAGTACGTCCCGTGAAAAACTGTTTTTT | CASSITSTSREKLFF | NA | TRBV19 | NA | TRBJ1-4
TGTGCCACCAGTGATCAGGGGGGCATCCATGAAGCTTTCTTT | CATSDQGGIHEAFF | TRBD1 | TRBV24-1 | NA | TRBJ1-1
TGTGCCAGCAGGCCGGGAATCGCTGGAAACACCATATATTTT | CASRPGIAGNTIYF | NA | TRBV28 | NA | TRBJ1-3
TGTGCCAGCAGCCGGGGCCGGACAGACGAGCAGTACTTC | CASSRGRTDEQYF | NA | TRBV3-1/TRBV3-2 | NA | TRBJ2-7
TGTGCCAGTAGTCGGGACAGGGTAAGCAATCAGCCCCAGCATTTT | CASSRDRVSNQPQHF | TRBD1 | TRBV19 | NA | TRBJ1-5
TGTGCCAGCCTAGGGCAGGGGTCAATCTCCTACAATGAGCAGTTCTTC | CASLGQGSISYNEQFF | NA | TRBV6-6 | NA | TRBJ2-1
TGTGCCAGCAGTGAAAGGGGGACTAGCGGGAGTTACGAGCAGTACTTC | CASSERGTSGSYEQYF | TRBD2 | TRBV6-1 | NA | TRBJ2-7